This T cell receptor beta chain was found in a study of T cell responses to AZD1222 COVID-19 vaccine. After removal of 3 bases from V and 7 bases from J, the junction contained 6 bases not matched to a gene. Germline loops: CDR1 KGHDR, CDR2 SFDVKD. This CDR3 contains 15 residues. Turning to this clone: Its specificity is unknown.

The protocol was immunoSEQ multiplex PCR, while the TCRdb copy is restricted to in-frame clones and leaves out a portion. The sample lists fewer than 120,000 clones, around 89% occurring once. Study results and caveats: Targets within unmutated variant regions were reportedly found for nearly half of spike-specific TCRs. Only a handful of people who got AZD1222 tested seropositive at baseline. The donor group comprised mostly white British people and more females; the analysis possibly underestimated clonal diversity. The peak T cell response came first, and repertoires were sampled only after it.

The material sequenced was peripheral blood, taken on day 0 of AZD1222 vaccination. The chain couples TRBV24-1 to TRBJ2-1; 9 bases are a match to TRBD2. The TCR originated in an adult in good health. This CDR3 is CATSDGRGGKNEQFF. In DNA, the CDR3 is TGTGCCACCAGTGATGGGCGGGGGGGCAAAAATGAGCAGTTCTTC.